Shown below are 16 T cell receptor beta chains from a single sample sequenced in a study of T and B cells in COVID-19 patients. Blood genomic DNA input for TRB amplification was about 240-550 ng. TRB rearrangements were amplified by multiplex PCR with BIOMED2 TRB-A/B primers. One entry per CDR3 protein, called by TCRdb with MiXCR from the multiplex PCR reads. The data contain 4,500 to 5,500 distinct CDR3 sequences, 25% to 35% of them singletons. Sequencing was performed on blood. These receptors were collected from a human donor with active COVID-19.

The rearrangement links TRBV13 to TRBJ2-1, with 13 bases fitting TRBD2. The junction had 7 bases not matched to a gene; V was cut back by 5 bases and J by 9 bases. The CDR3 covers 15 residues. The germline V gene encodes CDR1 PRHDT and CDR2 FYEKMQ (reference sequence). The CDR3 DNA reads TGTGCCAGCAGCAAAAAGACTAGCGGGAGGAGTGAGCAGTTCTTC. This codes for CASSKKTSGRSEQFF.

Judged by abundance, this clonotype is medium-sized. J is TRBJ2-6 and V is TRBV15, with D perhaps TRBD1 (5 bases). Germline V lookup: CDR1 LNHNV, CDR2 YYDKDF (reference sequence). Trimming left V 3 bases short and J 0 bases short, with 21 bases between. There are 20 residues in the CDR3. CDR3 bases: TGTGCCACCAGCAGCCAGACAGTCTCCGTCTTCCCCTCTGGGGCCAACGTCCTGACTTTC. Protein product: CATSSQTVSVFPSGANVLTF.

By proportion, this clonotype is medium-sized. The chain joins TRBV29-1 to TRBJ2-7, with 11 nucleotides matching TRBD2. V lost 4 bases and J lost 0; bases outside the gene matches: 17. The CDR3 spans 19 residues. From germline, CDR1 is SQVTM and CDR2 ANQGSEA. CDR3 nucleotide sequence: TGCAGCGTTGTGGTCCGGGGACTAGCGGATTTTAGAACCTCCTACGAGCAGTACTTC. As protein: CSVVVRGLADFRTSYEQYF.

This clonotype is medium-sized by share. The rearrangement uses TRBV27 and TRBJ1-2; D gene ambiguous. With 0 bases removed from V and 8 bases from J, the gap between germline ends came to 10 bases. CDR3 length: 13 residues. Germline CDR1 reads MNHEY; CDR2 reads SMNVEV (reference sequence). Written as DNA, the CDR3 is TGTGCCAGCAGTTTATCGGGAGGGCGAGGCTACACCTTC. Translated: CASSLSGGRGYTF.

The V gene is TRBV20-1, the J gene TRBJ2-3; TRBD2 agrees at 11 bases. Trimming took 6 bases from V and 5 from J; bases not matched to a gene: 13. The germline V gene encodes CDR1 DFQATT and CDR2 SNEGSKA (reference sequence). The CDR3 runs 16 residues. The DNA of the CDR3 is TGCAGTGCAGTCGCCTCTAGCGGGAGGATGAGAGATACGCAGTATTTT. Translating it yields CSAVASSGRMRDTQYF.

There are many counts of this clonotype. The rearrangement links TRBV18 to TRBJ1-4; tentatively, D is TRBD1 (6 bases). Trimming left V 3 bases short and J 1 base short, with 12 bases between. Germline assignment: CDR1 KGHSH and CDR2 LQKENI. CDR3 length: 16 amino acids. The CDR3 region has the DNA TGTGCCAGCTCACCGGGGGGCCGAGGAACTAATGAAAAACTGTTTTTT. It is translated as CASSPGGRGTNEKLFF.

This clonotype is termed medium-sized (0.01 to 0.1%). The chain uses TRBV27 and TRBJ2-1; 8 bases fit TRBD2. Germline assignment: CDR1 MNHEY and CDR2 SMNVEV (reference sequence). The V gene end was trimmed by 5 bases and the J gene end by 0 bases; junction bases not matched to a gene: 6. The CDR3 contains 16 residues. The CDR3 sequence: CASSLSGTRSYNEQFF. The CDR3 region has the DNA TGTGCCAGCAGTCTTAGCGGGACCCGCTCCTACAATGAGCAGTTCTTC.

This clonotype came up many times. The CDR3 sequence is CASSYSLTGGTDTQYF. The CDR3 DNA sequence: TGTGCCAGCAGTTACTCGTTGACGGGAGGCACAGATACGCAGTATTTT. J is TRBJ2-3 and V is TRBV6-2 or TRBV6-3; D may be TRBD2 (6 bases). The V and J ends lost 0 bases and 1 base respectively, with 11 bases between them. The CDR3 is 16 residues long. Germline values: CDR1 MNHEY, CDR2 SVGEGT.

This clonotype is termed medium-sized. CDR3 in amino acids: CASSPLATGYYEQYF. CDR3 sequence (DNA): TGTGCCAGTAGTCCGTTGGCGACAGGGTACTACGAGCAGTACTTC. This chain joins TRBV19 and TRBJ2-7, with 7 nucleotides matching TRBD1. Trimming cost V 5 bases and J 3 bases; bases outside gene matches: 10. This CDR3 comprises 15 residues. Germline V CDR1 and CDR2: LNHDA, SQIVND (reference sequence).

Of note for this clonotype: This may stem from a read error, because a much larger clone lies one nucleotide away. The J gene is TRBJ2-2, the V gene TRBV7-9; 16 bases match TRBD2. This CDR3 contains 18 residues. J gave up 7 bases and V 4 bases, and 9 bases lay outside the gene matches. The germline V gene encodes CDR1 SEHNR and CDR2 FQNEAQ (reference sequence). This chain's CDR3 is CASSSPGTSGRAFGELFF. Written as DNA, the CDR3 is TGTGCCAGCAGCTCACCCGGGACTAGCGGGAGGGCCTTCGGGGAGCTGTTTTTT.

A word on this clonotype: A junction end diverges from the germline sequence, so it may reflect a read error. V and J are TRBV5-5 and TRBJ1-3; D possibly corresponds to TRBD1 (6 bases). The CDR3 totals 15 residues. Germline V gene lookup returns CDR1 SGHKS and CDR2 YYEKEE (reference sequence). CDR3 loop: CASSRNRDSGNTIYF. The CDR3 nucleotides are TGCGCCAGCAGCCGTAACAGGGACTCTGGAAACACCATATATTTT.

The CDR3 DNA sequence: TGTGCCAGCAGCTCGCCGGGACAGGGGGCTGGGGCCCGCGCAGATACGCAGTATTTT. It is translated as CASSSPGQGAGARADTQYF. This rearrangement joins TRBV5-5 to TRBJ2-3; 12 bases agree with TRBD1. Germline assignment: CDR1 SGHKS and CDR2 YYEKEE (reference sequence). This CDR3 has 19 amino acids. The ends lost 3 bases at V and 4 bases at J; junction bases unmatched: 15.

This clonotype is judged medium-sized. This sequence joins TRBV12-3 or TRBV12-4 and TRBJ2-7; TRBD1 agrees at 8 bases. The J segment lost 0 bases and the V segment lost 5 bases, leaving 6 bases of the junction unmatched. The CDR3 has 15 amino acids. The DNA of the CDR3 is TGTGCCAGCAGTCCCAGGGGGCGCATCTCCTACGAGCAGTACTTC. This sequence encodes CASSPRGRISYEQYF.

This clonotype has a handful of counts. This chain joins TRBV27 and TRBJ1-1; a possible D gene is TRBD1 (6 bases). CDR1 and CDR2 from the germline V gene are MNHEY and SMNVEV (reference sequence). V was trimmed by 8 bases and J by 0 bases, leaving 10 bases between them. The CDR3 runs to 13 residues. In DNA form, the CDR3 reads TGTGCCAGCTTGAACAGGGTGAACACTGAAGCTTTCTTT. This translates into CASLNRVNTEAFF.

This clonotype was seen more than once but under ten times. This CDR3 is CASSLEGTSGTSAYNEQFF. The CDR3 coding sequence is TGTGCCAGCAGCTTAGAAGGGACTAGCGGGACCTCTGCCTACAATGAGCAGTTCTTC. This sequence joins TRBV7-9 and TRBJ2-1; 13 bases are shared with TRBD2. Germline CDR1 SEHNR, CDR2 FQNEAQ (reference sequence). The CDR3 totals 19 residues. J lost 2 bases, V lost 1 base, and 8 bases had no gene match. The full variable domain, in which reference TRBV7-9 and TRBJ2-1 provide the parts outside the CDR3, is DTGVSQNPRHKITKRGQNVTFRCDPISEHNRLYWYRQTLGQGPEFLTYFQNEAQLEKSRLLSDRFSAERPKGSFSTLEIQRTEQGDSAMYLCASSLEGTSGTSAYNEQFFGPGTRLTVL.

V gene TRBV19 combines with J gene TRBJ2-1; TRBD2 might be the D (5 bases). The CDR3 length is 14 residues. Germline loops: CDR1 LNHDA, CDR2 SQIVND (reference sequence). Trimming removed 9 bases at V and 7 bases at J, with 19 bases between. Here the CDR3 reads CARSLDLFGNEQFF. CDR3 nucleotides: TGTGCCAGAAGCTTGGACTTATTTGGGAATGAGCAGTTCTTC. Variable domain in full (rest from reference TRBV19 and TRBJ2-1): DGGITQSPKYLFRKEGQNVTLSCEQNLNHDAMYWYRQDPGQGLRLIYYSQIVNDFQKGDIAEGYSVSREKKESFPLTVTSAQKNPTAFYLCARSLDLFGNEQFFGPGTRLTVL.